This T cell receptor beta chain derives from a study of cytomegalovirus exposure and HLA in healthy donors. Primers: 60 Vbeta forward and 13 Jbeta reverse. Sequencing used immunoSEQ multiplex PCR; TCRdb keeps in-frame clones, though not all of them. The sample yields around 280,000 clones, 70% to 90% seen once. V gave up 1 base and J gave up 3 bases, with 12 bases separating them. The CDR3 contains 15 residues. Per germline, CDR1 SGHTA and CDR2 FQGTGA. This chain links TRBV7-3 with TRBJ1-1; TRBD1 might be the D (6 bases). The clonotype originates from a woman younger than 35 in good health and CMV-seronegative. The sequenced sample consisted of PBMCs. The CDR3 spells CASSLNGGLDTEAFF. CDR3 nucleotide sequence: TGTGCCAGCAGCTTAAACGGGGGGCTAGACACTGAAGCTTTCTTT. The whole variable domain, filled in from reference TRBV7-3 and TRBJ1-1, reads GAGVSQTPSNKVTEKGKYVELRCDPISGHTALYWYRQSLGQGPEFLIYFQGTGAADDSGLPNDRFFAVRPEGSVSTLKIQRTERGDSAVYLCASSLNGGLDTEAFFGQGTRLTVV.